This T cell receptor beta chain stems from a study of blood T cell repertoires in COVID-19. The authors' processing: For nucleated cells, counts were estimated from reference gene primer amplification. Using immunoSEQ multiplex PCR, the repertoire was profiled, and TCRdb retains in-frame clones only, with some absent. The V and J calls and clone size come from that table; D and trimming were worked out from the DNA. Of about half a million clones in the sample, 75% to 90% were seen once. This CDR3 contains 16 residues. V was clipped by 0 bases and J by 2 bases, with 14 bases between them. Germline values: CDR1 SGHDT, CDR2 YYEEEE.

The chain joins TRBV5-6 to TRBJ1-2; D might be TRBD1 (5 bases). The sequence derives from a human donor in a cohort sampled during active COVID-19. The sample taken for sequencing was peripheral blood. CDR3 coding DNA: TGTGCCAGCAGCTTGGGGCAGGGTTTTAGGAACTATGGCTACACCTTC. This sequence encodes CASSLGQGFRNYGYTF.